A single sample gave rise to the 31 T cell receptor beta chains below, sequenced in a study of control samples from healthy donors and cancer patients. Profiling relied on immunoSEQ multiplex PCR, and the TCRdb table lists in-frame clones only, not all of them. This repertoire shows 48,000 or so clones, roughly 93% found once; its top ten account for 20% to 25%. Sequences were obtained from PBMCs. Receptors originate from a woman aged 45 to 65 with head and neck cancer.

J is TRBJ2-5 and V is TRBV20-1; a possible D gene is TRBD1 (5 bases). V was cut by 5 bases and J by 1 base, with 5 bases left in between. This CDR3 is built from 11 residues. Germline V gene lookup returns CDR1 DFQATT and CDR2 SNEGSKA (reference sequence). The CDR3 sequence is CSAQGQETQYF. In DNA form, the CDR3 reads TGCAGTGCTCAGGGCCAAGAGACCCAGTACTTC.

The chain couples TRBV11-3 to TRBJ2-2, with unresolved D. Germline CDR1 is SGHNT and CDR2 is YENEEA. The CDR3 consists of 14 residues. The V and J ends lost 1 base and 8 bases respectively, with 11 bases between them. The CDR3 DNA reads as TGTGCCAGCAGCTTAGGACTCACCGGGGGGGAGCTGTTTTTT. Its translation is CASSLGLTGGELFF.

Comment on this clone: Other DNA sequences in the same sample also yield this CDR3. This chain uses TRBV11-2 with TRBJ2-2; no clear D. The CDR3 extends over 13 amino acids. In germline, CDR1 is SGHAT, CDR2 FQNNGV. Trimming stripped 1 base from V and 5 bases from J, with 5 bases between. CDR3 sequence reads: CASSLVGTGELFF. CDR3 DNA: TGTGCCAGCAGCTTAGTAGGGACCGGGGAGCTGTTTTTT.

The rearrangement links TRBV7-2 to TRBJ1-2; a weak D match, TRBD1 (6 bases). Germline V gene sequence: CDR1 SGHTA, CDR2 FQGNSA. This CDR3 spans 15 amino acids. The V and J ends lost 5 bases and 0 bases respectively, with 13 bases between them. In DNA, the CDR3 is TGTGCCAGCAGCCCGGACAGAATTTCTAACTATGGCTACACCTTC. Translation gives CASSPDRISNYGYTF.

The CDR3 sequence: CASSYRTGDSPLHF. The CDR3 nucleotides are TGTGCCAGCAGTTATCGGACAGGTGATTCACCCCTCCACTTT. The V call is TRBV6-6, the J call TRBJ1-6, with 7 bases that match TRBD1. Trimming took 3 bases from V and 8 from J; bases not matched to a gene: 4. From germline, CDR1 is MNHNY and CDR2 SVGAGI (reference sequence). This CDR3 region has 14 residues.

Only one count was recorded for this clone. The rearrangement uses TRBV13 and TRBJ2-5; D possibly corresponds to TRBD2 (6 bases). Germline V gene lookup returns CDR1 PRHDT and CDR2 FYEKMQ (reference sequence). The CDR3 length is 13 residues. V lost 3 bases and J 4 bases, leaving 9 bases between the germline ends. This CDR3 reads CASSLTSRETQYF. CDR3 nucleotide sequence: TGTGCCAGCAGCTTGACTAGTCGAGAGACCCAGTACTTC.

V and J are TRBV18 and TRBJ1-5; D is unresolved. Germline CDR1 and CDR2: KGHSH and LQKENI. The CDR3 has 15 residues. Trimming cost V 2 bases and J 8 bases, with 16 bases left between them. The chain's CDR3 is CASSPEDGGIKPQHF. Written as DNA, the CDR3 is TGTGCCAGCTCACCAGAGGACGGAGGAATTAAGCCCCAGCATTTT.

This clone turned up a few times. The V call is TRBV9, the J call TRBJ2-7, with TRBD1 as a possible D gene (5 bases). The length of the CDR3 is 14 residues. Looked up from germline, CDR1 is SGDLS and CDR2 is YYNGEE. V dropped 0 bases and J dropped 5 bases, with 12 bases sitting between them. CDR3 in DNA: TGTGCCAGCAGCGTAGGGGTCCAGGGAAACGAGCAGTACTTC. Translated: CASSVGVQGNEQYF.

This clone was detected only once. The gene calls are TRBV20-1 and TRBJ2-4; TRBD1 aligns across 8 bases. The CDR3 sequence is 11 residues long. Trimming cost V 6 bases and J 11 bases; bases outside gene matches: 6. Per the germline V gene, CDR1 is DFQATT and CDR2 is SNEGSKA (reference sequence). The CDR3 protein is CSALTGEFQYF. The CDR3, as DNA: TGCAGTGCCTTGACAGGGGAATTTCAGTACTTC.

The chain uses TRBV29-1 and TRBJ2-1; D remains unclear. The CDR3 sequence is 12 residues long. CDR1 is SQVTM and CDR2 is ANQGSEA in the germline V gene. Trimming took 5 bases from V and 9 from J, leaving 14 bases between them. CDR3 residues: CSVRTDRSEQFF. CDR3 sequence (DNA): TGCAGCGTTCGGACCGACCGGAGTGAGCAGTTCTTC.

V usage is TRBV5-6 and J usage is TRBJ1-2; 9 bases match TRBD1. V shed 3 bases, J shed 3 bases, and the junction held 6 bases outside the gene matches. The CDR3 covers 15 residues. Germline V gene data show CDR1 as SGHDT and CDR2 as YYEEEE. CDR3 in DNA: TGTGCCAGCAGCTCCTACAGGGGGCGCGACTATGGCTACACCTTC. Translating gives CASSSYRGRDYGYTF.

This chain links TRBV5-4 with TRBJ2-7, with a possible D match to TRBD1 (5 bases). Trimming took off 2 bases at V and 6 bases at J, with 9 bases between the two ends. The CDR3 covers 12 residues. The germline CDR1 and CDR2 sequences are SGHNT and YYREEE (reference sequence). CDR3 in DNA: TGTGCCAGCAGCTTAGACAGAAGCGAGCAGTACTTC. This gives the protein CASSLDRSEQYF.

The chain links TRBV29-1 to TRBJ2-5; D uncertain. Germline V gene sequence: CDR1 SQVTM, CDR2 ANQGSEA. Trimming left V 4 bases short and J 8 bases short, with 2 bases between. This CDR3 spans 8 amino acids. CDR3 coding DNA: TGCAGCGTTGGAACCCAGTACTTC. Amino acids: CSVGTQYF.

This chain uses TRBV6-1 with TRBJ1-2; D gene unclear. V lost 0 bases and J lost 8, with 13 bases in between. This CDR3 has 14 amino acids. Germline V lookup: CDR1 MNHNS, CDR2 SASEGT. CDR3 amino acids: CASSEALLMGGYTF. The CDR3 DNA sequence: TGTGCCAGCAGTGAAGCGCTTCTTATGGGGGGCTACACCTTC.

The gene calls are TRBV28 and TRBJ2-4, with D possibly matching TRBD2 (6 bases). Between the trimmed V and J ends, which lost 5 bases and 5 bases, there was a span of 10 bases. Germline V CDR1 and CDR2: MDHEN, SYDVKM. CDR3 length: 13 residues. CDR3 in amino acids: CASSLAPQNIQYF. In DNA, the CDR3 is TGTGCCAGCAGTCTAGCGCCCCAAAACATTCAGTACTTC.

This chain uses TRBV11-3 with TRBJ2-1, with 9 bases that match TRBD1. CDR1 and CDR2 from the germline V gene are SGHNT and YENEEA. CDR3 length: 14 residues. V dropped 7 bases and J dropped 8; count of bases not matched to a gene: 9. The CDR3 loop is CASTPGQGRDEQFF. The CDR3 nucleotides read TGTGCCAGCACCCCGGGACAGGGTCGAGATGAGCAGTTCTTC.

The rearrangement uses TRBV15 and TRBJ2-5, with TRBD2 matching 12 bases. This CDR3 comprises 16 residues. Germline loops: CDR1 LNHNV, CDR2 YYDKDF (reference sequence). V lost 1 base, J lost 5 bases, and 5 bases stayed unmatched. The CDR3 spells CATSRGLAGAEETQYF. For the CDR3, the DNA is TGTGCCACCAGCAGAGGACTAGCGGGAGCTGAGGAGACCCAGTACTTC.

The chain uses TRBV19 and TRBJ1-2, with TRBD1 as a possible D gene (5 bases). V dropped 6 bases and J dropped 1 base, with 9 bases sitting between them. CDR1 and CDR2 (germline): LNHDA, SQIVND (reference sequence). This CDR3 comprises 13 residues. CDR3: CASRQGFNYGYTF. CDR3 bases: TGTGCCAGTAGGCAGGGTTTTAACTATGGCTACACCTTC. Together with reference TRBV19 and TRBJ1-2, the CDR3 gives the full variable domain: DGGITQSPKYLFRKEGQNVTLSCEQNLNHDAMYWYRQDPGQGLRLIYYSQIVNDFQKGDIAEGYSVSREKKESFPLTVTSAQKNPTAFYLCASRQGFNYGYTFGSGTRLTVV.

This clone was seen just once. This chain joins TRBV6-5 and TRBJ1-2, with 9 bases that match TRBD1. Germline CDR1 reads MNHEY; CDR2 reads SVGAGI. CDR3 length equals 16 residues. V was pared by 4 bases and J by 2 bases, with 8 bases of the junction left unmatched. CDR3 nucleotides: TGTGCCAGCAGTTCCGGACAGGGGATTTTAAACTATGGCTACACCTTC. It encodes CASSSGQGILNYGYTF.

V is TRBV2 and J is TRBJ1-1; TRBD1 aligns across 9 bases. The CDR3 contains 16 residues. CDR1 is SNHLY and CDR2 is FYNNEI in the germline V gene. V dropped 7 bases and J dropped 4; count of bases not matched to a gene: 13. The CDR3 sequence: CASNHLRTGEATEAFF. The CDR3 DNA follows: TGTGCCAGCAACCACCTACGGACAGGGGAGGCCACTGAAGCTTTCTTT.

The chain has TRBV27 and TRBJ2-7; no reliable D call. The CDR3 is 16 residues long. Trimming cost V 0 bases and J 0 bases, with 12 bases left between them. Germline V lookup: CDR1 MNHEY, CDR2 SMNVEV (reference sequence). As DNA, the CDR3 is TGTGCCAGCAGTTTATCTGGTGGGTGGGACTCCTACGAGCAGTACTTC. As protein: CASSLSGGWDSYEQYF.

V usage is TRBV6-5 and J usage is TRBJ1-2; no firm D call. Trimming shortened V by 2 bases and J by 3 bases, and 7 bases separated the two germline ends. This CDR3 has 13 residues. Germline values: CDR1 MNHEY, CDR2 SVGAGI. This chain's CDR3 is CASSYVGDYGYTF. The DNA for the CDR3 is TGTGCCAGCAGTTACGTGGGAGACTATGGCTACACCTTC.

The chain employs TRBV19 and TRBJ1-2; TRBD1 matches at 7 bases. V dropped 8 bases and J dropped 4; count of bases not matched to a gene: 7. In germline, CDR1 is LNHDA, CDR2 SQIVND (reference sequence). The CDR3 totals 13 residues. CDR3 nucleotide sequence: TGTGCCAGTGCCGGACAGGAATTCTATGGCTACACCTTC. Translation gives CASAGQEFYGYTF.

CDR3 sequence: CASSQEALNNEQFF. The CDR3 DNA sequence: TGTGCCAGCAGCCAAGAAGCCCTTAACAATGAGCAGTTCTTC. The V call is TRBV4-2, the J call TRBJ2-1; D is unclear. This CDR3 has 14 residues. Germline V gene sequence: CDR1 LGHNA, CDR2 YNFKEQ. Trimming pared 0 bases from V and 5 bases from J, leaving 8 bases between.

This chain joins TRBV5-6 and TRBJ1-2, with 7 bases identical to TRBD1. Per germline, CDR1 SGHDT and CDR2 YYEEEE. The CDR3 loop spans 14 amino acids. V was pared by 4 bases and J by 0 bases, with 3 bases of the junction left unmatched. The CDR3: CASSPGTANYGYTF. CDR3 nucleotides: TGTGCCAGCAGCCCCGGGACAGCTAACTATGGCTACACCTTC.

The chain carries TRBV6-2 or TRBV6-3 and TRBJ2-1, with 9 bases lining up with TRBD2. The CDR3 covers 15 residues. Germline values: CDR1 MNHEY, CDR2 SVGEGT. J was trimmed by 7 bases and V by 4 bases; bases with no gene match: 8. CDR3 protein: CASSSGTSRRNEQFF. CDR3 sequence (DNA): TGTGCCAGCAGTTCCGGGACTAGCAGACGAAATGAGCAGTTCTTC.

The CDR3 DNA reads as TGTGCCATCAGTGTTCCTGGGCAGATTGAGCAGTTCTTC. Translating gives CAISVPGQIEQFF. The V gene is TRBV10-3, the J gene TRBJ2-1; D is undetermined. Per the germline V gene, CDR1 is ENHRY and CDR2 is SYGVKD. V lost 4 bases and J 9 bases, leaving 13 bases between the germline ends. The CDR3 runs to 13 residues.

CDR3 residues: CASSSIGQPQHF. In DNA, the CDR3 is TGTGCCAGCAGCTCTATAGGTCAGCCCCAGCATTTT. The rearrangement uses TRBV5-6 and TRBJ1-5; no definite D call. With 3 bases removed from V and 6 bases from J, the gap between germline ends came to 7 bases. The CDR3 length is 12 residues. Per the germline V gene, CDR1 is SGHDT and CDR2 is YYEEEE.

In nucleotides, the CDR3 is TGCGCCAGCAGAGACGCCACGCAAGAGACCCAGTACTTC. It encodes CASRDATQETQYF. This sequence joins TRBV5-1 and TRBJ2-5; D is uncertain. Germline CDR1 and CDR2: SGHRS and YFSETQ. V was shortened by 5 bases and J by 2 bases, with 10 bases between the two germline ends. CDR3 length equals 13 residues.

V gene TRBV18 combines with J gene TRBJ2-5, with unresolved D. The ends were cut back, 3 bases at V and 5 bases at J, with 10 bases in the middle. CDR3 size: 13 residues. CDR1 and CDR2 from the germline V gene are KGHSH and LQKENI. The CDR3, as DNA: TGTGCCAGCTCACCTTCTACCGGGGAGACCCAGTACTTC. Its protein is CASSPSTGETQYF. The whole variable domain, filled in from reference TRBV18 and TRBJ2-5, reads NAGVMQNPRHLVRRRGQEARLRCSPMKGHSHVYWYRQLPEEGLKFMVYLQKENIIDESGMPKERFSAEFPKEGPSILRIQQVVRGDSAAYFCASSPSTGETQYFGPGTRLLVL.

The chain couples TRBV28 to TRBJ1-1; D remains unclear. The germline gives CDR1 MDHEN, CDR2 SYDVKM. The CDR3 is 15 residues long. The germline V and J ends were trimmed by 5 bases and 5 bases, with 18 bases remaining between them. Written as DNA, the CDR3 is TGTGCCAGCAGTCCTTCGATGGGAGAGAGGACTGAAGCTTTCTTT. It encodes CASSPSMGERTEAFF.